The 23 T cell receptor beta chains listed next were all sequenced from one sample in a study of cytotoxic CD8 clonotypes in ibrutinib-treated CLL. Profiled with immunoSEQ multiplex PCR; TCRdb holds only in-frame clones, not every one. The data hold 200,000 to 250,000 clones, with about four fifths observed a single time. Source: PBMCs, taken after 12 months of ibrutinib treatment. The receptors come from a human donor with chronic lymphocytic leukemia.

The V call is TRBV6-5, the J call TRBJ1-6; D not certain. V lost 7 bases to trimming and J lost 10 bases, with 14 bases between them. Germline CDR1 reads MNHEY; CDR2 reads SVGAGI. This CDR3 is 13 amino acids long. CDR3 bases: TGTGCCAGCACCCTCATCCGGGAGTCACCCCTCCACTTT. This sequence encodes CASTLIRESPLHF.

The J gene is TRBJ2-5, the V gene TRBV7-8; D is ambiguous. The V end lost 2 bases, the J end lost 3 bases, and 13 bases lay between the germline ends. Germline assignment: CDR1 SGHVS and CDR2 FQNEAQ. This CDR3 spans 15 amino acids. The CDR3 is CASSLNGQVKETQYF. The CDR3 DNA follows: TGTGCCAGCAGCTTAAATGGGCAGGTTAAAGAGACCCAGTACTTC.

The CDR3 reads CAWSVTEQYF. The CDR3 DNA reads TGTGCCTGGAGCGTGACCGAGCAGTACTTC. This chain links TRBV30 with TRBJ2-7, with D unclear. V gave up 3 bases and J gave up 6 bases, with 6 bases separating them. The CDR3 covers 10 residues. Per germline, CDR1 GTSNPN and CDR2 SVGIG (reference sequence). Full variable domain (missing parts from reference TRBV30 and TRBJ2-7): SQTIHQWPATLVQPVGSPLSLECTVEGTSNPNLYWYRQAAGRGLQLLFYSVGIGQISSEVPQNLSASRPQDRQFILSSKKLLLSDSGFYLCAWSVTEQYFGPGTRLTVT.

V gene TRBV4-2 combines with J gene TRBJ2-1, with TRBD2 identical over 9 bases. Losses at the gene ends were 0 bases for V and 6 bases for J; bases not matched to a gene: 9. This CDR3 comprises 17 residues. Germline V gene data show CDR1 as LGHNA and CDR2 as YNFKEQ. CDR3 nucleotides: TGTGCCAGCAGCCAAGATGTGGGCGGGAGGGCGGGCAATGAGCAGTTCTTC. As protein: CASSQDVGGRAGNEQFF.

V usage is TRBV18 and J usage is TRBJ1-2; TRBD1 agrees at 7 bases. With V trimmed by 3 bases and J by 0 bases, 7 bases remained unmatched. Germline CDR1 KGHSH, CDR2 LQKENI. The CDR3 is made up of 16 amino acids. Here the CDR3 reads CASSPSQGGTNYGYTF. The CDR3, as DNA: TGTGCCAGCTCACCTTCTCAGGGGGGAACTAACTATGGCTACACCTTC.

The gene calls are TRBV7-6 and TRBJ2-2; 11 bases align to TRBD2. This CDR3 region has 15 residues. The germline CDR1 and CDR2 sequences are SGHVS and FNYEAQ. The V segment lost 1 base and the J segment 6 bases; nucleotides outside the gene matches: 1. The CDR3 loop is CASSLVTSGAGELFF. The CDR3 DNA is TGTGCCAGCAGCTTAGTGACTAGCGGGGCCGGGGAGCTGTTTTTT.

Turning to this clone: The sample holds other DNA sequences that translate to the same CDR3. This chain joins TRBV28 and TRBJ2-2; 16 positions match TRBD2. Germline V gives CDR1 MDHEN, CDR2 SYDVKM. Trimming cost V 0 bases and J 8 bases; bases outside gene matches: 3. The CDR3 contains 17 residues. This CDR3 reads CASSLWGLAGGPGELFF. In nucleotides, the CDR3 is TGTGCCAGCAGTTTATGGGGACTAGCGGGAGGGCCTGGGGAGCTGTTTTTT.

This clone has a single count. The chain combines TRBV23-1 with TRBJ1-3, with D maybe TRBD1 (5 bases). TRBV23-1 qualifies as an ORF whose function is uncertain. The CDR3 length is 15 residues. Trimming removed 4 bases at V and 8 bases at J, with 18 bases between. CDR3: CASSPGHSPRDTIYF. The CDR3 DNA follows: TGCGCCAGCAGTCCCGGACACTCACCCCGAGACACCATATATTTT.

The chain joins TRBV4-1 to TRBJ2-3; the match to TRBD1 covers 10 bases. Trimming took 4 bases from V and 4 from J; bases not matched to a gene: 11. Germline V gene sequence: CDR1 MGHRA, CDR2 YSYEKL. The CDR3 covers 17 residues. The CDR3 DNA is TGCGCCAGCAGCCCCAGAGGGGGGACAGGGGACCCAGATACGCAGTATTTT. It specifies CASSPRGGTGDPDTQYF.

This rearrangement joins TRBV6-5 to TRBJ1-5; 8 bases are shared with TRBD1. Trimming at V came to 6 bases and at J to 5 bases, leaving 9 bases not matched to a gene. This CDR3 contains 15 residues. Germline loops: CDR1 MNHEY, CDR2 SVGAGI. The CDR3 protein is CASRRTTGGDQPQHF. CDR3 DNA sequence: TGTGCCAGCAGGCGGACCACAGGGGGGGATCAGCCCCAGCATTTT.

This rearrangement joins TRBV11-2 to TRBJ2-2; D gene unclear. This CDR3 region has 13 residues. The V end was cut by 5 bases, the J end by 2 bases, with 6 bases between. Germline-derived CDR1 and CDR2 are SGHAT and FQNNGV. The CDR3 sequence: CASSPRNTGELFF. The DNA of the CDR3 is TGTGCCAGCAGCCCACGAAACACCGGGGAGCTGTTTTTT.

The chain couples TRBV7-9 to TRBJ2-7, with D maybe TRBD2 (5 bases). V was clipped by 2 bases and J by 0 bases, with 17 bases between them. CDR3 size: 17 residues. The germline V gene has CDR1 SEHNR and CDR2 FQNEAQ (reference sequence). The CDR3 protein is CASSLSSAAPHSYEQYF. Here the CDR3 DNA reads TGTGCCAGCAGCTTATCTTCAGCGGCCCCTCACTCCTACGAGCAGTACTTC.

Comments on this clone: At one end, the junction sequence differs from germline, possibly due to a read error. The chain couples TRBV6-5 to TRBJ1-2; 12 bases match TRBD1. CDR1 is MNHEY, CDR2 SVGAGI, per germline. The CDR3 spans 14 residues. For the CDR3, the DNA is TGTGCCAGCACGTCCGGGACAGGGGGCTATGGCTACATCTTC. It yields the protein CASTSGTGGYGYIF.

CDR3 protein: CASSLGLADGDTQYF. Written as DNA, the CDR3 is TGCGCCAGCAGCTTGGGACTAGCGGATGGTGATACGCAGTATTTT. This chain uses TRBV5-1 with TRBJ2-3; 9 nucleotides agree with TRBD2. The CDR3 consists of 15 residues. The germline V gene has CDR1 SGHRS and CDR2 YFSETQ. Losses at the gene ends were 0 bases for V and 6 bases for J; bases not matched to a gene: 5.

The genes are TRBV2 and TRBJ2-1, with D uncertain. Trimming pared 7 bases from V and 9 bases from J, leaving 16 bases between. CDR3 length equals 13 residues. Germline CDR1 and CDR2: SNHLY and FYNNEI. The CDR3 spells CASIGIEGFEQFF. In DNA, the CDR3 is TGTGCCAGCATTGGGATTGAAGGATTTGAGCAGTTCTTC. Combining the CDR3 with reference TRBV2 and TRBJ2-1 gives the whole variable domain EPEVTQTPSHQVTQMGQEVILRCVPISNHLYFYWYRQILGQKVEFLVSFYNNEISEKSEIFDDQFSVERPDGSNFTLKIRSTKLEDSAMYFCASIGIEGFEQFFGPGTRLTVL.

The CDR3 DNA reads as TGTGCCAGCAGCCTAGGCGGGACTTACTACGAGCAGTACTTC. The encoded protein is CASSLGGTYYEQYF. The chain uses TRBV5-4 and TRBJ2-7; tentatively, D is TRBD2 (6 bases). The CDR3 sequence is 14 residues long. Germline V gives CDR1 SGHNT, CDR2 YYREEE (reference sequence). Trimming stripped 4 bases from V and 3 bases from J, with 14 bases between.

In this sample, this clone turned up a few times. CDR3 DNA sequence: TGTGCCACCAGCAGAGATCGGGGGAGTGGAAACACCATATATTTT. Translated: CATSRDRGSGNTIYF. J is TRBJ1-3 and V is TRBV15, with D possibly TRBD1 on 5 matching bases. V was cut by 0 bases and J by 3 bases, with 9 bases left in between. The CDR3 contains 15 residues. The germline V gene has CDR1 LNHNV and CDR2 YYDKDF (reference sequence).

The chain recombines TRBV7-6 with TRBJ2-7, with a tentative D call TRBD1 (6 bases). The V end was cut by 5 bases, the J end by 2 bases, with 13 bases between. CDR1 and CDR2 from the germline V gene are SGHVS and FNYEAQ. This CDR3 comprises 14 residues. The CDR3, as DNA: TGTGCCAGCAGCACGGGTGGGGGCACCTACGAGCAGTACTTC. Translating gives CASSTGGGTYEQYF. Full variable domain (remainder filled in from reference TRBV7-6 and TRBJ2-7): GAGVSQSPRYKVTKRGQDVALRCDPISGHVSLYWYRQALGQGPEFLTYFNYEAQQDKSGLPNDRFSAERPEGSISTLTIQRTEQRDSAMYRCASSTGGGTYEQYFGPGTRLTVT.

The chain links TRBV10-3 to TRBJ1-1; TRBD1 is a possible D gene (6 bases). This CDR3 has 13 residues. V shed 7 bases and J shed 0 bases, with 9 bases lying between them. CDR1 and CDR2 from the germline V gene are ENHRY and SYGVKD. CDR3 loop: CAITRTVNTEAFF. As DNA, the CDR3 is TGTGCCATCACCAGGACAGTGAACACTGAAGCTTTCTTT.

The rearrangement joins TRBV4-2 to TRBJ1-5; no clear D gene. V lost 1 base and J 6 bases, leaving 10 bases between the germline ends. The germline CDR1 and CDR2 sequences are LGHNA and YNFKEQ. The CDR3 covers 14 residues. The CDR3 here is CASSQAVSGQPQHF. The CDR3 DNA sequence: TGTGCCAGCAGCCAAGCAGTGTCAGGTCAGCCCCAGCATTTT.

In this sample, this clone turned up a few times. The chain links TRBV7-6 to TRBJ2-7; D might be TRBD2 (5 bases). V was pared by 5 bases and J by 2 bases, with 13 bases between. Germline lookup yields CDR1 SGHVS and CDR2 FNYEAQ. The CDR3 consists of 14 residues. Here the CDR3 reads CASSTRGSPYEQYF. The CDR3 nucleotides read TGTGCCAGCAGCACCCGGGGTAGTCCCTACGAGCAGTACTTC.

This clone was detected once. The chain employs TRBV5-1 and TRBJ2-7; weak D call: TRBD1 (5 bases). The germline CDR1 and CDR2 sequences are SGHRS and YFSETQ. V lost 7 bases to trimming and J lost 9 bases, with 23 bases between them. The CDR3 spans 14 residues. For the CDR3, the DNA is TGCGCCAGCTCGGTGGGGCAGCCACTCGTCGGGCAGTACTTC. It specifies CASSVGQPLVGQYF.

The V and J genes are TRBV7-9 and TRBJ1-2; D is uncertain. The CDR3 loop spans 15 amino acids. Trimming stripped 1 base from V and 0 bases from J, with 9 bases between. Germline CDR1 and CDR2: SEHNR and FQNEAQ (reference sequence). The CDR3 bases are TGTGCCAGCAGCTTAGATTCGGCAGCTAACTATGGCTACACCTTC. It is translated as CASSLDSAANYGYTF.